This T cell receptor beta chain was documented in a study of blood T cell repertoires in COVID-19. Study at large: Nucleic acid was either cDNA or gDNA, and it came from T cells, B-cell-depleted T cells, or PBMCs.

CDR1 SGDLS and CDR2 YYNGEE come from the germline V gene. Losses at the gene ends were 2 bases for V and 2 bases for J; bases not matched to a gene: 6. The CDR3 is 16 amino acids. The sample holds one count of this clone. As processed by the authors: Estimation of nucleated cell counts relied on the amplification of reference gene primers. Profiled with immunoSEQ multiplex PCR; TCRdb holds only in-frame clones, not every one. The D gene and trimming were derived from the DNA, and the V and J assignments and clone size from that table. The repertoire consists of 150,000 to 160,000 clones, with 75% to 85% occurring once and the leading ten covering over 8%.

V gene TRBV9 combines with J gene TRBJ2-3; 9 positions agree with TRBD2. The sequenced sample was peripheral blood. The clonotype was recovered from a woman aged 50 to 60 with acute or convalescent COVID-19. The CDR3: CASSVSAGGFTDTQYF. In DNA, the CDR3 is TGTGCCAGCAGCGTTTCAGCGGGGGGATTCACAGATACGCAGTATTTT.